One and the same sample provided the 24 T cell receptor beta chains below, sequenced in a study of CD8 T cells in ankylosing spondylitis. Their antigens are not known. A single record per CDR3 protein comes from TCRdb applying MiXCR to the 5' RACE reads. The sample carries 400,000 or so distinct CDR3 sequences, 26% recorded once. Findings and limits, study-wide: Within ankylosing spondylitis blood, a TCR beta motif made up of under 10 highly homologous variants appeared to be characteristic.

The sample taken for sequencing was blood, either unsorted or a sorted T cell fraction (not recorded which). The receptors were gathered from a male donor with ankylosing spondylitis.

This clonotype was counted a few times. The V gene is TRBV7-6, the J gene TRBJ1-1; the match to TRBD1 covers 7 bases. V lost 4 bases, J lost 0 bases, and 14 bases stayed unmatched. The germline V gene has CDR1 SGHVS and CDR2 FNYEAQ. The CDR3 runs 18 residues. Here the CDR3 reads CASSSGGGWAVMNTEAFF. DNA for the CDR3: TGTGCCAGCAGCTCAGGGGGTGGTTGGGCGGTTATGAACACTGAAGCTTTCTTT.

The V gene is TRBV11-2, the J gene TRBJ1-2, with a tentative D call TRBD1 (5 bases). Germline V gives CDR1 SGHAT, CDR2 FQNNGV. Between the trimmed V and J ends, which lost 5 bases and 7 bases, there was a span of 14 bases. The CDR3 loop spans 13 amino acids. CDR3 in amino acids: CASSQGPGRGYTF. The CDR3 bases are TGTGCCAGCAGCCAGGGACCGGGGCGTGGCTACACCTTC.

The gene calls are TRBV4-2 and TRBJ2-5; no clear D. The CDR3 runs to 13 residues. Trimming shortened V by 0 bases and J by 2 bases, and 4 bases separated the two germline ends. The germline V gene has CDR1 LGHNA and CDR2 YNFKEQ. The CDR3 DNA follows: TGTGCCAGCAGCCAAGACAGGCAAGAGACCCAGTACTTC. Translation: CASSQDRQETQYF.

This clonotype was recorded many times. The chain recombines TRBV5-1 with TRBJ2-3; D is ambiguous. CDR1 is SGHRS and CDR2 is YFSETQ in the germline V gene. This CDR3 has 14 amino acids. Trimming left V 2 bases short and J 0 bases short, with 7 bases between. The CDR3 bases are TGCGCCAGCAGCTTCGGTCCAAGCACAGATACGCAGTATTTT. Translating gives CASSFGPSTDTQYF.

This clonotype was counted only a few times. This chain connects TRBV29-1 to TRBJ1-5, with D possibly being TRBD1 (5 bases). This CDR3 region has 14 residues. Looked up from germline, CDR1 is SQVTM and CDR2 is ANQGSEA. Deletions cut 6 bases from V and 7 bases from J, with 19 bases between. The CDR3 nucleotides are TGCAGCGTGGGTGAGTCAGCCTGGGGGCAGCCCCAGCATTTT. This gives the protein CSVGESAWGQPQHF.

This sequence joins TRBV20-1 and TRBJ1-5; 8 nucleotides match TRBD1. The CDR3 contains 14 residues. Germline assignment: CDR1 DFQATT and CDR2 SNEGSKA (reference sequence). Trimming cost V 4 bases and J 3 bases; bases outside gene matches: 5. The CDR3 DNA reads TGCAGTGCTACCGAGACAGGGGCCAATCAGCCCCAGCATTTT. Translation gives CSATETGANQPQHF.

CDR3 sequence: CASSSGVQATNEKLFF. For the CDR3, the DNA is TGCGCCAGCAGCTCAGGGGTGCAAGCAACTAATGAAAAACTGTTTTTT. The chain recombines TRBV5-1 with TRBJ1-4; tentatively, D is TRBD1 (6 bases). Trimming shortened V by 3 bases and J by 0 bases, and 12 bases separated the two germline ends. Germline CDR1 reads SGHRS; CDR2 reads YFSETQ. This CDR3 spans 16 amino acids.

The genes are TRBV4-2 and TRBJ2-5; 8 bases agree with TRBD2. Germline lookup yields CDR1 LGHNA and CDR2 YNFKEQ. The J segment lost 5 bases and the V segment lost 0 bases, leaving 2 bases of the junction unmatched. This CDR3 region has 14 residues. CDR3 loop: CASSQEGGRETQYF. CDR3 nucleotides: TGTGCCAGCAGCCAAGAAGGCGGGAGGGAGACCCAGTACTTC.

This clonotype was detected only a few times. The rearrangement links TRBV5-8 to TRBJ2-5, with D possibly TRBD2 on 6 matching bases. Trimming shortened V by 1 base and J by 1 base, and 11 bases separated the two germline ends. Germline values: CDR1 SGHTS, CDR2 YDEGEE. The CDR3 covers 15 residues. The DNA for the CDR3 is TGTGCCAGCAGCTTGAATAGGGGACTCCAAGAGACCCAGTACTTC. Its translation is CASSLNRGLQETQYF.

V usage is TRBV11-2 and J usage is TRBJ2-3, with D possibly being TRBD2 (5 bases). Germline V gene sequence: CDR1 SGHAT, CDR2 FQNNGV. V lost 1 base to trimming and J lost 0 bases, with 11 bases between them. CDR3 length equals 16 residues. CDR3 bases: TGTGCCAGCAGCTTAGGGGAAGCGGAAAGCACAGATACGCAGTATTTT. Protein: CASSLGEAESTDTQYF.

V usage is TRBV12-3 or TRBV12-4 and J usage is TRBJ2-1, with 8 bases aligning to TRBD1. The CDR3 sequence is 12 residues long. Unmatched junction bases numbered 2, after V lost 4 bases and J lost 9 bases. The CDR3 here is CASSWTGIEQFF. The CDR3, as DNA: TGTGCCAGCAGTTGGACAGGGATTGAGCAGTTCTTC.

This clonotype occurred once. V gene TRBV19 combines with J gene TRBJ2-2; 8 positions match TRBD2. V shed 9 bases and J 0 bases; nucleotides not matched to a gene: 6. Germline V gives CDR1 LNHDA, CDR2 SQIVND (reference sequence). The CDR3 extends over 15 amino acids. CDR3 in DNA: TGTGCCAGCCTCGGACTAGCTTCGAACACCGGGGAGCTGTTTTTT. Residues: CASLGLASNTGELFF.

The V call is TRBV2, the J call TRBJ1-2; 7 nucleotides align to TRBD1. Germline lookup yields CDR1 SNHLY and CDR2 FYNNEI. CDR3 length: 14 amino acids. Trimming removed 2 bases from V and 6 bases from J; junction bases left unmatched: 6. The CDR3 region has the DNA TGTGCCAGCAGTGAAAGGGGGCGGGGAAATGGCTACACCTTC. Translated: CASSERGRGNGYTF.

The chain's CDR3 is CSAQRREGYNEQFF. In nucleotides, the CDR3 is TGCAGTGCCCAGAGGCGGGAGGGTTACAATGAGCAGTTCTTC. This chain connects TRBV20-1 to TRBJ2-1; 9 nucleotides line up with TRBD2. The CDR3 runs 14 residues. The germline CDR1 and CDR2 sequences are DFQATT and SNEGSKA (reference sequence). V lost 6 bases, J lost 4 bases, and 7 bases stayed unmatched.

This clonotype showed up just a few times. The chain has TRBV24-1 and TRBJ2-2; possibly TRBD2 for D (6 bases). The CDR3 runs to 15 residues. Germline CDR1 reads KGHDR; CDR2 reads SFDVKD. Trimming left V 3 bases short and J 4 bases short, with 11 bases between. In DNA form, the CDR3 reads TGTGCCACCAGTGATCCCGGGAGATCCACCGGGGAGCTGTTTTTT. It codes for CATSDPGRSTGELFF.

In its sample, this clonotype was seen many times. The chain carries TRBV5-1 and TRBJ2-7, with 7 positions matching TRBD1. The V segment lost 5 bases and the J segment 3 bases; nucleotides outside the gene matches: 11. This CDR3 has 15 residues. Germline V gene lookup returns CDR1 SGHRS and CDR2 YFSETQ. In nucleotides, the CDR3 is TGCGCCAGCAGTCTGACCGGGACAGCACTCTACGAGCAGTACTTC. Translated, it gives CASSLTGTALYEQYF. Supplemented by reference TRBV5-1 and TRBJ2-7, the full variable domain reads KAGVTQTPRYLIKTRGQQVTLSCSPISGHRSVSWYQQTPGQGLQFLFEYFSETQRNKGNFPGRFSGRQFSNSRSEMNVSTLELGDSALYLCASSLTGTALYEQYFGPGTRLTVT.

The chain employs TRBV12-3 or TRBV12-4 and TRBJ2-1, with D possibly being TRBD2 (6 bases). This CDR3 region has 14 residues. V was clipped by 2 bases and J by 10 bases, with 15 bases between them. CDR3: CASSLSVPAGEQFF. CDR3 sequence (DNA): TGTGCCAGCAGTTTAAGCGTCCCGGCGGGAGAGCAGTTCTTC.

This clonotype showed up many times. This rearrangement joins TRBV4-2 to TRBJ2-1; a weak D match, TRBD2 (6 bases). V dropped 2 bases and J dropped 5 bases, with 13 bases sitting between them. This CDR3 comprises 15 residues. Germline loops: CDR1 LGHNA, CDR2 YNFKEQ. CDR3: CASSQSWTINNEQFF. The CDR3 DNA reads TGTGCCAGCAGCCAAAGTTGGACTATCAACAATGAGCAGTTCTTC.

This clonotype appeared a few times. The V and J genes are TRBV7-9 and TRBJ1-3; unclear D gene. V lost 5 bases and J lost 0, with 8 bases in between. This CDR3 region has 14 residues. Germline CDR1 is SEHNR and CDR2 is FQNEAQ (reference sequence). The CDR3 coding sequence is TGTGCCAGCAGCCCCGACAACTCTGGAAACACCATATATTTT. Translated: CASSPDNSGNTIYF.

The V gene is TRBV19, the J gene TRBJ1-2; the match to TRBD1 covers 10 bases. Germline-derived CDR1 and CDR2 are LNHDA and SQIVND (reference sequence). V lost 9 bases and J lost 2; bases outside the gene matches: 6. The CDR3 has 14 amino acids. CDR3: CASLRQGANYGYTF. CDR3 nucleotides: TGTGCCAGCCTCCGACAGGGGGCGAACTATGGCTACACCTTC. Full variable domain (outside the CDR3, taken from reference TRBV19 and TRBJ1-2): DGGITQSPKYLFRKEGQNVTLSCEQNLNHDAMYWYRQDPGQGLRLIYYSQIVNDFQKGDIAEGYSVSREKKESFPLTVTSAQKNPTAFYLCASLRQGANYGYTFGSGTRLTVV.

In its sample, this clonotype was seen once. The rearrangement uses TRBV29-1 and TRBJ2-3, with 7 bases lining up with TRBD2. This CDR3 has 15 residues. V gave up 7 bases and J gave up 0 bases; unmatched junction bases: 10. Germline CDR1 is SQVTM and CDR2 is ANQGSEA. CDR3 bases: TGCAGCGGCCTCCCCCTAGCGGCTAGCACAGATACGCAGTATTTT. This translates into CSGLPLAASTDTQYF.

CDR3 nucleotide sequence: TGCAGTGCTCCCCTGACGGGGACCCAGTACTTC. Residues: CSAPLTGTQYF. The chain carries TRBV20-1 and TRBJ2-5, with unresolved D. Between the trimmed V and J ends, which lost 5 bases and 7 bases, there was a span of 11 bases. Germline CDR1 DFQATT, CDR2 SNEGSKA (reference sequence). CDR3 length: 11 residues.

The chain links TRBV12-3 or TRBV12-4 to TRBJ2-7; the D gene could be TRBD1 or TRBD2 (6 bases each). V was cut by 3 bases and J by 0 bases, with 9 bases left in between. The CDR3 runs 14 residues. CDR3 residues: CASSLEGDSYEQYF. CDR3 bases: TGTGCCAGCAGTTTGGAGGGGGACTCCTACGAGCAGTACTTC.

This clonotype was picked up a small number of times. The chain employs TRBV5-1 and TRBJ2-7; D is perhaps TRBD2 (5 bases). CDR3 length: 14 residues. V was pared by 1 base and J by 7 bases, with 15 bases between. Germline V gives CDR1 SGHRS, CDR2 YFSETQ. The CDR3 bases are TGCGCCAGCAGCTTGAGTACTAGAACTACGGAGCAGTACTTC. Protein sequence: CASSLSTRTTEQYF. Full variable domain (rest looked up from reference TRBV5-1 and TRBJ2-7): KAGVTQTPRYLIKTRGQQVTLSCSPISGHRSVSWYQQTPGQGLQFLFEYFSETQRNKGNFPGRFSGRQFSNSRSEMNVSTLELGDSALYLCASSLSTRTTEQYFGPGTRLTVT.